A selection of T cell receptor beta chains follows, all from one sample in a study of cytomegalovirus exposure and HLA in healthy donors. Assay used: immunoSEQ multiplex PCR; TCRdb lists only in-frame clones, some missing. The data show about 160,000 clones, with over 60% seen just once and 0.65% to 0.85% held by the top ten. Material for sequencing was PBMCs. The receptors derive from a female donor in good health and CMV-seronegative. Each CDR3 is given with its conserved first and last residue. D genes are given only for firm matches. Part of the rows lack a size; the others show once, few, many or a class for expanded clones.

CDR3 length	V gene	clone size	D gene	J gene	CDR3 DNA	CDR3 protein
14	TRBV10-3	once	TRBD1	TRBJ1-3	TGTGCCATCAGGGAGACAGACAGGGGAAGCACCATATATTTT	CAIRETDRGSTIYF
15	TRBV5-1	NA	TRBD1	TRBJ2-1	TGCGCCAGCAGCAACCGCCGGGACAGGGTCCATGAGCAGTTCTTC	CASSNRRDRVHEQFF
16	TRBV14	NA	TRBD2	TRBJ2-3	TGTGCCAGCAGCCAAGATCCCGGGGGGGCCGACGATACGCAGTATTTT	CASSQDPGGADDTQYF
16	TRBV27	NA	TRBD1	TRBJ1-5	TGTGCCAGCAGTTTAAGGTACAGGGGAAGCAATCAGCCCCAGCATTTT	CASSLRYRGSNQPQHF
16	TRBV4-1	NA	NA	TRBJ2-2	TGCGCCAGCAGCCAAGTAACGGGGGCGAACACCGGGGAGCTGTTTTTT	CASSQVTGANTGELFF
13	TRBV6-5	NA	NA	TRBJ2-2	TGTGCCAGCAGTTACGGAGAGACCGGGGAGCTGTTTTTT	CASSYGETGELFF
13	TRBV30	once	NA	TRBJ2-5	TGTGCCTGGAACAGGGAAATACAAGAGACCCAGTACTTC	CAWNREIQETQYF
15	TRBV2	NA	NA	TRBJ1-3	TGTGCCAGCAGTGAAGGCATACTCTCTGGAAACACCATATATTTT	CASSEGILSGNTIYF
16	TRBV28	NA	TRBD1	TRBJ2-7	TGTGCCAGCAGCTCCCCGACAGGGGGCGGTTCCTACGAGCAGTACTTC	CASSSPTGGGSYEQYF
13	TRBV7-2	NA	NA	TRBJ2-7	TGTGCCAGCAGCTCCGACACCTCCTACGAGCAGTACTTC	CASSSDTSYEQYF
15	TRBV9	NA	TRBD1	TRBJ2-3	TGTGCCAGCAGCTTAACAGGGGCTAGCACAGATACGCAGTATTTT	CASSLTGASTDTQYF
20	TRBV27	NA	TRBD2	TRBJ2-4	TGTGCCAGCAGTGTCTCCGTTTCTAGCGGGGGCCAAAGTGCCAAAAACATTCAGTACTTC	CASSVSVSSGGQSAKNIQYF
11	TRBV30	NA	TRBD1	TRBJ2-7	TGTGCCTGGAGTGTACAGGGGCAGCAGTACTTC	CAWSVQGQQYF
17	TRBV9	NA	TRBD1	TRBJ2-7	TGTGCCAGCAGCGTAATAGGGGGGGGGACAGGGGCCTACGAGCAGTACTTC	CASSVIGGGTGAYEQYF
14	TRBV5-4	NA	NA	TRBJ1-4	TGTGCCAGCAGCTCGGGGTCACTCGAGGAAAAACTGTTTTTT	CASSSGSLEEKLFF
15	TRBV6-1	NA	TRBD1	TRBJ2-4	TGTGCCAGCAGTGAAATGGGACAGGCATTAAACAGTCAGTACTTC	CASSEMGQALNSQYF
15	TRBV7-9	NA	NA	TRBJ2-3	TGTGCCAGCAGCTTGCTGGCCAGCGGCACAGATACGCAGTATTTT	CASSLLASGTDTQYF
16	TRBV5-6	NA	NA	TRBJ2-3	TGTGCCAGCAGCTTGGTGGCAATGAGGCGCACAGATACGCAGTATTTT	CASSLVAMRRTDTQYF
14	TRBV6-5	NA	NA	TRBJ1-4	TGTGCCAGCAGTTACTCTCCGTCGGGGGAAAAACTGTTTTTT	CASSYSPSGEKLFF
16	TRBV10-3	NA	NA	TRBJ1-1	TGTGCCATCAGTGAGGCTGGGGGGAGATTGGACACTGAAGCTTTCTTT	CAISEAGGRLDTEAFF
14	TRBV27	once	NA	TRBJ2-7	TGTGCCAGCAGCCCGACAGTACGCTCCTACGAGCAGTACTTC	CASSPTVRSYEQYF
15	TRBV5-1	NA	TRBD1	TRBJ1-5	TGCGCCAGCAGCACAAGACAGGGGGACAATCAGCCCCAGCATTTT	CASSTRQGDNQPQHF
17	TRBV30	few	NA	TRBJ1-1	TGTGCCTGGGGTCGAAGCAGGGTTTTATCTTTACTATCTGAAGCTTTCTTT	CAWGRSRVLSLLSEAFF
15	TRBV4-3	NA	TRBD1	TRBJ2-3	TGCGCCAGCAGCCAAGGGACAGGGAGCACAGATACGCAGTATTTT	CASSQGTGSTDTQYF
13	TRBV27	few	TRBD1	TRBJ2-5	TGTGCCAGCGGGGACAGGGGGCGAGAGACCCAGTACTTC	CASGDRGRETQYF
14	TRBV25-1	once	TRBD1	TRBJ1-2	TGTGCAAGCAGTGAATCAGGGGGCTGGTATGGCTACACCTTC	CASSESGGWYGYTF
13	TRBV10-3	NA	NA	TRBJ2-3	TGTGCCTTGGCCGGGACTTCGAGCGATACGCAGTATTTT	CALAGTSSDTQYF
16	TRBV6-7	NA	NA	TRBJ2-4	TGTGCCAGCAGTCAAAGGGAGCAGACGGCCAAAAACAGTCAGTACTTC	CASSQREQTAKNSQYF
15	TRBV21-1	NA	NA	TRBJ2-7	TGTGCCAGCAGCCCAGGGGGTCCCCCCAACTACGAGCAGTACTTC	CASSPGGPPNYEQYF
19	TRBV11-2	NA	TRBD2	TRBJ2-7	TGTGCCAGCAGCAGAGGGGCGGGACTAGCGGGAAAGAGCTCCTACGAGCAGTACTTC	CASSRGAGLAGKSSYEQYF
16	TRBV11-2	NA	TRBD2	TRBJ2-1	TGTGCCAGCAGCTTAGACGGCGGGAGGACCCACAATGAGCAGTTCTTC	CASSLDGGRTHNEQFF
17	TRBV25-1	NA	TRBD1	TRBJ2-7	TGTGCCAGCAGTACCTATTTCGAGGGGGCGAAACCCTACGAGCAGTACTTC	CASSTYFEGAKPYEQYF
14	TRBV9	NA	TRBD1	TRBJ2-3	TGTGCCAGCAGCGCGAGACAGGGCAGAGATACGCAGTATTTT	CASSARQGRDTQYF
15	TRBV6-5	NA	TRBD2	TRBJ2-7	TGTGCCAGCAGTCGAGAGGGAGGGGTTCACTACGAGCAGTACTTC	CASSREGGVHYEQYF
17	TRBV10-1	once	TRBD2	TRBJ2-3	TGCGCCAGCTGCACCATAGGTATAGCGGGGGGAGGGAATACGCAGTATTTT	CASCTIGIAGGGNTQYF
12	TRBV5-6	NA	NA	TRBJ2-7	TGTGCCAGCAGCTTGCCGTCGGGCGAGCAGTACTTC	CASSLPSGEQYF
15	TRBV7-3	NA	NA	TRBJ2-3	TGTGCCAGCAGCCCTACAGGGTTTAGCACAGATACGCAGTATTTT	CASSPTGFSTDTQYF
16	TRBV7-9	few	TRBD1	TRBJ2-2	TGTGCCAGCAGCTCAGGGGGACAGGGAAACACCGGGGAGCTGTTTTTT	CASSSGGQGNTGELFF
17	TRBV2	NA	TRBD1	TRBJ2-1	TGTGCCAGCCCGGGACAGGGGGAAGTATGGTCCTACAATGAGCAGTTCTTC	CASPGQGEVWSYNEQFF
14	TRBV11-2	NA	TRBD2	TRBJ2-5	TGTGCCAGCAGGCCAGCGGGGGGTCAAGAGACCCAGTACTTC	CASRPAGGQETQYF
14	TRBV19	NA	NA	TRBJ1-5	TGTGCCAGTAGGCAGGGGTATAGCAATCAGCCCCAGCATTTT	CASRQGYSNQPQHF
11	TRBV7-9	NA	NA	TRBJ1-2	TGTGCCAGCAGCGAAACGGACACCTACACCTTC	CASSETDTYTF
17	TRBV11-1	NA	NA	TRBJ1-6	TGTGCCAGCAGCGCTTCAGGGGCGCGCTCCTATAATTCACCCCTCCACTTT	CASSASGARSYNSPLHF
11	TRBV28	once	NA	TRBJ2-7	TGTGCCAGCAGTCTCGAGTACGAGCAGTACTTC	CASSLEYEQYF
16	TRBV5-6	once	NA	TRBJ1-3	TGTGCCAGCAGCTTGGTGGGGAGCCAAGCTGGAAACACCATATATTTT	CASSLVGSQAGNTIYF
13	TRBV5-6	NA	TRBD1	TRBJ1-6	TGTGCCAGCAGCCCAGGGACAGCCGACACCCTCCACTTT	CASSPGTADTLHF
15	TRBV5-1	NA	TRBD2	TRBJ2-5	TGCGCCAGCAGCCTAGCGGGGGGCCGGGGCGAGACCCAGTACTTC	CASSLAGGRGETQYF